This T cell receptor beta chain was recovered during a study of T cells in Graves' hyperthyroidism and ophthalmopathy. Germline assignment: CDR1 MGHDK and CDR2 SYGVNS. The CDR3 contains 12 residues. V was cut by 4 bases and J by 10 bases, with 12 bases left in between. RNA transcripts provided the source from which TCR beta CDR3 regions were amplified. In the first-round RT-PCR of the TCR CDR3, the HTBI primer set was used. In TCRdb, the multiplex PCR reads were re-called with MiXCR into one record per CDR3 protein. The repertoire consists of 200,000 to 300,000 distinct CDR3 sequences, with over 15% occurring once and the leading ten covering 25% to 30%.

The TCR comes from a woman under 30 with Graves' ophthalmopathy. The sequenced material came from blood. The V gene is TRBV25-1, the J gene TRBJ2-3; D might be TRBD1 (6 bases). The CDR3 DNA reads TGTGCCAGCAGTGGGGACAAAGGGTCGCAGTATTTT. This translates into CASSGDKGSQYF.